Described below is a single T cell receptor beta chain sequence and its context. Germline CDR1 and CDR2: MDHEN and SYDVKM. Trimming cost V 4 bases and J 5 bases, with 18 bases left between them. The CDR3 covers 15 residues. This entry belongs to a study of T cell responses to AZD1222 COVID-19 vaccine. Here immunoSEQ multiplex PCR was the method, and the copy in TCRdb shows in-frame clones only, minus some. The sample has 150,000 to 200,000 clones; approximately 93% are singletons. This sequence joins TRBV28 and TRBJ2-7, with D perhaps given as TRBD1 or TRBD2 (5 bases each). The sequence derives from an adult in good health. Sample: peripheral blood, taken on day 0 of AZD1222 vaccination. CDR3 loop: CASSSAGTAPDEQYF. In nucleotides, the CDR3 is TGTGCCAGCAGTTCCGCCGGGACCGCGCCCGACGAGCAGTACTTC. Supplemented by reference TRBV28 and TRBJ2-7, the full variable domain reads DVKVTQSSRYLVKRTGEKVFLECVQDMDHENMFWYRQDPGLGLRLIYFSYDVKMKEKGDIPEGYSVSREKKERFSLILESASTNQTSMYLCASSSAGTAPDEQYFGPGTRLTVT.